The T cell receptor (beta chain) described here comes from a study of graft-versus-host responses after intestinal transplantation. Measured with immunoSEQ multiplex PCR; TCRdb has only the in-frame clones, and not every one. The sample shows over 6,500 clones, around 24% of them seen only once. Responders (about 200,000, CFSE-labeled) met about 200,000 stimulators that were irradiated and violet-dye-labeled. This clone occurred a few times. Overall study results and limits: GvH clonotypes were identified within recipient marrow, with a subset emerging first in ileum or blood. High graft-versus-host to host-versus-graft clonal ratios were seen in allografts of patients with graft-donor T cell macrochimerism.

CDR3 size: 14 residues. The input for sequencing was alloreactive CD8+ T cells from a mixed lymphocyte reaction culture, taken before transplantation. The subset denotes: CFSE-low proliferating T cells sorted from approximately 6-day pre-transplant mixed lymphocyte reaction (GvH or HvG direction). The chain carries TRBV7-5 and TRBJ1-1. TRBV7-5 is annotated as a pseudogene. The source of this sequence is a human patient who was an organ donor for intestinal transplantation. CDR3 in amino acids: CASSLGWGSTEAFF. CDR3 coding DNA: TGTGCCAGCAGCTTAGGGTGGGGATCCACTGAAGCTTTCTTT.